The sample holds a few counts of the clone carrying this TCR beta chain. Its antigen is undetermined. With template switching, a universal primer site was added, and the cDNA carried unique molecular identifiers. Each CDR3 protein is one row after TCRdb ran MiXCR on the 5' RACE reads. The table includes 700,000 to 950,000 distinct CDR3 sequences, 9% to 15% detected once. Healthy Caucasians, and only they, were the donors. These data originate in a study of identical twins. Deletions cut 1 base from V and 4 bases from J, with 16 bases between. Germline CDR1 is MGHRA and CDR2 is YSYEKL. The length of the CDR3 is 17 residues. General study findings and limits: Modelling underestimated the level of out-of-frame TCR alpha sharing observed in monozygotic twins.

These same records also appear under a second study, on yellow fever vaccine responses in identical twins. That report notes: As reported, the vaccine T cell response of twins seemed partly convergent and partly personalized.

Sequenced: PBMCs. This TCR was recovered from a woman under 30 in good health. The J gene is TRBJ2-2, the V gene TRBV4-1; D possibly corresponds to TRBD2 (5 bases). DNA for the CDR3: TGCGCCAGCAGCCAAGTCCTGACTACCTCGGGCACCGGGGAGCTGTTTTTT. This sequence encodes CASSQVLTTSGTGELFF.